These 2 T cell receptor beta chains were sequenced from one sample in a study of regulatory T cells in long-lasting Graves disease. Described time point: persistent/refractory GD, antithyroid drugs over 5 years with positive TRAb. After RNA was extracted from PBMCs, the TCR library was made from it. iRepertoire HTBI primers and Arm-PCR of CDR3 regions built TCR beta libraries. Via MiXCR, TCRdb re-called the multiplex PCR reads, giving one row per CDR3 protein. This sample has more than 300,000 distinct CDR3 sequences, with about 20% found just once. Source: peripheral blood mononuclear cells (PBMCs), taken when the disease was refractory, from a patient treated with antithyroid drugs. The receptors come from a female donor with Graves disease.

This clonotype was observed many times. The V call is TRBV7-9, the J call TRBJ2-5; no reliable D call. Germline CDR1 SEHNR, CDR2 FQNEAQ (reference sequence). This CDR3 has 11 amino acids. V was cut by 4 bases and J by 7 bases, with 7 bases left in between. CDR3 in amino acids: CASSSERTQYF. Here the CDR3 DNA reads TGTGCCAGCAGCTCTGAGCGGACCCAGTACTTC.

Many counts were recorded for this clonotype. CDR3 residues: CASSSGRTLEDTF. The CDR3 coding sequence is TGTGCCAGCAGTTCTGGACGGACCCTAGAGGACACCTTC. The chain combines TRBV6-5 with TRBJ1-2; D not certain. The V gene's germline CDR1 is MNHEY and CDR2 SVGAGI. V was shortened by 4 bases and J by 12 bases, with 18 bases between the two germline ends. The CDR3 extends over 13 amino acids.